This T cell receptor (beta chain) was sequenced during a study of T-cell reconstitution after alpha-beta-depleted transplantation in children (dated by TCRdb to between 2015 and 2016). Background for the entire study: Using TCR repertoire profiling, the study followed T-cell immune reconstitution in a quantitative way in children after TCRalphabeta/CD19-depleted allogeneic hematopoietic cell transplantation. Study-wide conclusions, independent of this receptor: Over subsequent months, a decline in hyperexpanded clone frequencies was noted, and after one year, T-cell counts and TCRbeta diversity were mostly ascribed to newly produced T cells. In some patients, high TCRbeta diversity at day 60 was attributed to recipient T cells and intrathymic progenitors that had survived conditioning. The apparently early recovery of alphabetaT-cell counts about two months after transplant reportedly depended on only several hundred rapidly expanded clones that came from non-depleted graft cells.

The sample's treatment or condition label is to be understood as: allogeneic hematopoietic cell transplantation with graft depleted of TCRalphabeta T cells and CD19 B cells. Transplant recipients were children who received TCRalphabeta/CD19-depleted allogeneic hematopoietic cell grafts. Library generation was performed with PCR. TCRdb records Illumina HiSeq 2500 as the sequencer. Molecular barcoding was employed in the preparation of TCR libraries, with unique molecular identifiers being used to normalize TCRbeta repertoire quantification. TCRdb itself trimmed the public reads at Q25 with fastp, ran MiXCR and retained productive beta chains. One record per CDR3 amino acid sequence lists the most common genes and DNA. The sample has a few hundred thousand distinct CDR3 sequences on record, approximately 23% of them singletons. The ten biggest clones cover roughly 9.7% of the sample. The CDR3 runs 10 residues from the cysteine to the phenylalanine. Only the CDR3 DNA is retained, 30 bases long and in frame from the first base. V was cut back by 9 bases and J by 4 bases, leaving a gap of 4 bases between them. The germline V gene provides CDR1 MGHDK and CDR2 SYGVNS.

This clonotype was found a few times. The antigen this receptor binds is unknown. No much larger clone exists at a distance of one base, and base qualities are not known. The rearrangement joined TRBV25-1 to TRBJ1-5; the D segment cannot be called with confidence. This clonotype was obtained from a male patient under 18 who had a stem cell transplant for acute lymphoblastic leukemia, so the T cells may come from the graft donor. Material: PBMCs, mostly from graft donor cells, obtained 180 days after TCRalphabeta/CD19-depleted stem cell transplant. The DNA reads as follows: TGTGCCAGGGAGAATCAGCCCCAGCATTTT. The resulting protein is CARENQPQHF.